The source of this TCR beta chain is a study of blood T cell repertoires in COVID-19. Study details: PBMCs, B-cell-depleted T cells, or T cells provided the cDNA or gDNA that made up the material.

Source study methods: Estimation of nucleated cell counts was performed using reference gene primer amplification. The protocol was immunoSEQ multiplex PCR, while the TCRdb copy is restricted to in-frame clones and leaves out a portion. The V and J calls and clone size come from that table; D and trimming were worked out from the DNA. The data contain approximately 400,000 clones, around 83% of them singletons. CDR3 length: 16 amino acids. CDR1 SGDLS and CDR2 YYNGEE come from the germline V gene. Trimming removed 0 bases from V and 4 bases from J, with 16 bases in between. The chain couples TRBV9 to TRBJ2-5, with D maybe TRBD2 (5 bases). The TCR comes from a woman aged 45-65 years who had recovered from COVID-19. Sequenced material: PBMCs or T cells enriched from blood (not recorded which). The CDR3 is CASSVAGLSHRETQYF. CDR3 nucleotide sequence: TGTGCCAGCAGCGTAGCAGGACTTTCACACCGAGAGACCCAGTACTTC.